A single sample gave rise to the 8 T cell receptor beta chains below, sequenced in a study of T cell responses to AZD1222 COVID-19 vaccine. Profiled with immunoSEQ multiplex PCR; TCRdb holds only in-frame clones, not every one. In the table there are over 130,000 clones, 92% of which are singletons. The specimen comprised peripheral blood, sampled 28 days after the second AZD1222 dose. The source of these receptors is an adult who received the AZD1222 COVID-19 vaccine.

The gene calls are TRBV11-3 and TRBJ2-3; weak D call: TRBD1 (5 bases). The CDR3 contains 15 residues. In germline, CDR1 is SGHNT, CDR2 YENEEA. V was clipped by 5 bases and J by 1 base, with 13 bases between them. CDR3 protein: CASSPGVGGTDTQYF. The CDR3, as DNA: TGTGCCAGCAGCCCAGGAGTAGGGGGCACAGATACGCAGTATTTT.

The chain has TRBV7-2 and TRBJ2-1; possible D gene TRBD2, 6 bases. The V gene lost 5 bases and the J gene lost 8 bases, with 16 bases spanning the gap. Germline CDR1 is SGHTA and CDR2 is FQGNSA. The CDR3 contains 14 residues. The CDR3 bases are TGTGCCAGCAGCCCCGGGACTTCCGGGTATGAGCAGTTCTTC. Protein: CASSPGTSGYEQFF.

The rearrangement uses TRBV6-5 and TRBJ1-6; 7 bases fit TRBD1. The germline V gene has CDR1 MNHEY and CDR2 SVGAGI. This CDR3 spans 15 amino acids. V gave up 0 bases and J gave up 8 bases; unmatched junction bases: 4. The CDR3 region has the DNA TGTGCCAGCAGTTACTCCGAGACAGGGTATTCACCCCTCCACTTT. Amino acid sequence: CASSYSETGYSPLHF.

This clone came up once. CDR3 loop: CASSLEPGATEAFF. CDR3 coding DNA: TGTGCCAGCAGCTTAGAGCCGGGGGCGACTGAAGCTTTCTTT. The chain recombines TRBV7-2 with TRBJ1-1; D might be TRBD1 (6 bases). The CDR3 contains 14 residues. V was trimmed by 1 base and J by 5 bases, leaving 11 bases between them. Germline V lookup: CDR1 SGHTA, CDR2 FQGNSA.

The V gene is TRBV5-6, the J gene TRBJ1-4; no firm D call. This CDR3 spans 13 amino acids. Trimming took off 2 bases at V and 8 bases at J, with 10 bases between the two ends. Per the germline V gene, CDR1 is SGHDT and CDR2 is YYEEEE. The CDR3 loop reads CASSFTPAEKLFF. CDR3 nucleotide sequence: TGTGCCAGCAGCTTTACTCCGGCCGAAAAACTGTTTTTT.

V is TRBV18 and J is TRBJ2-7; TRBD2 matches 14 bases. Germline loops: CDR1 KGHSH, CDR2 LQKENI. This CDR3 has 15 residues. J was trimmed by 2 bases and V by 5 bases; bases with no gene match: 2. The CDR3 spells CASSGTSGGTYEQYF. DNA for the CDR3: TGTGCCAGCTCAGGGACTAGCGGGGGTACCTACGAGCAGTACTTC.

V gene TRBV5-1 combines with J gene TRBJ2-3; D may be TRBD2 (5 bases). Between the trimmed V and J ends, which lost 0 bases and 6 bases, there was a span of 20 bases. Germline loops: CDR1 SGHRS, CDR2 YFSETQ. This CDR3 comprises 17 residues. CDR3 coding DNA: TGCGCCAGCAGCTTGGCGGTTACGACTCCCGAGCGGGATACGCAGTATTTT. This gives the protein CASSLAVTTPERDTQYF.

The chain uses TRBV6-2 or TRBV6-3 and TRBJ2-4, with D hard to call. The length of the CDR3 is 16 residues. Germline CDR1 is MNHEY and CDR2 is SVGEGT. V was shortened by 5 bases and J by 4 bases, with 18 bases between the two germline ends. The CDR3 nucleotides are TGTGCCAGCAGTCCGGCGATAGACACAGCGAAAAACATTCAGTACTTC. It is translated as CASSPAIDTAKNIQYF.